The entry below gives a single TCR beta chain sequence along with its context. This clonotype was recorded a few times. Its specific antigen is unknown. Base qualities are not provided; no much larger clone lies one nucleotide away. The method was 5' RACE. Data came from an Illumina HiSeq 2500. A second PCR of roughly 7 to 11 cycles was performed with a sample-barcoded 5' primer and a J-beta primer mix. Each TCR beta cDNA molecule received a unique molecular identifier from a template-switch 5' adaptor carrying 12 random nucleotides. Each sample yielded at least 2.5 million CDR3-containing paired-end reads. First-strand cDNA was synthesized from all RNA with the Mint cDNA synthesis kit, primed by a TRBC-specific oligonucleotide. After uracil-DNA glycosylase treatment, a first 18-cycle PCR used universal primers M1SS and BC2_uni_R on all cDNA. The paper's processing steps were these. For normalization, 1 million high-quality reads were randomly selected from each sample, with every read carrying a distinct molecular identifier. Instead of being binned into consensus sequences, reads that shared molecular identifiers were thrown out. MiTCR, with a Q25 quality threshold and the strictest error-elimination algorithm, was used for CDR3 identification, clonotype clustering and error correction. A nonparametric unseen species model with Euler transformation was used to estimate lower-bound total TCR beta diversity. TCRdb cleaned the public reads at Q25 with fastp, built clones with MiXCR and kept in-frame beta chains. CDR3 protein sequences are deduplicated, and each keeps its most common genes and DNA. The V and J calls were not made by the authors but by TCRdb's processing. The sample records hundreds of thousands of distinct CDR3 sequences, 20% to 30% of which are singletons. Roughly 10% of the sample is in the top ten clones.

Per the germline V gene, MNHEY is the CDR1 and SVGAGI is the CDR2. CDR3 length: 14 amino acids, cysteine to phenylalanine. The retained sequence is limited to the CDR3, 42 bases, with the frame set at the first base. Cut back by 0 bases and 7 bases, the V and J ends lie 10 bases apart. The 39 donors, aged about 6 to 100 years, were systemically healthy Caucasian individuals from Russia. Approximately 11 milliliters of peripheral blood were drawn from each donor into EDTA-treated Vacutainer tubes. Ficoll-Paque density-gradient centrifugation was used to isolate PBMCs, with at least 7 million per sample. Trizol reagent was used to extract total RNA from the PBMCs, yielding at least 5 micrograms per sample. For every donor, flow cytometry on a PBMC aliquot measured the percentage of naive CD45RAhigh/CD27high T cells. This sample is part of a study of blood T cells in healthy people across ages (dated by TCRdb to 2014 to 2015). Describing the broader study: In model experiments, template switching captured about one uniquely barcoded TCR beta cDNA molecule for every two T cells. The study analyzed two additional independent replicas of 1 million unique cDNA reads from the same blood draw for two donors, one aged 18 to 30 and one aged 80 or older. Age-related changes in TCR beta repertoire diversity were measured in the study by deep sequencing normalized with unique cDNA molecular identifiers. Four age groups were formed from the donors: young (average approximately 15 years), middle-aged (approximately 42), aged (under 70) and long-lived (around 82). The investigation overall reported the following: The CMV infection status of donors was not known, potentially confounding age-related changes in expanded clonotypes. As age increased, observed TCR beta diversity per million T cells dropped in a roughly linear way, and a significant reduction was already evident by age 40. The percentage of naive T cells measured by flow cytometry correlated strongly with observed TCR beta diversity. Compared with the aged group, more naive CD4+ T cells, fewer expanded clones and increased TCR diversity were shown by the long-lived group, suggesting age selection. Since profiling was done on bulk unsorted PBMCs, naive and antigen-experienced compartments could not be conclusively compared. Total diversity estimates from one million sequenced T cells were considered lower bounds and underestimates.

These data are also associated with another study on T cells of mothers and their children. The second study reports: Donors were nine systemically healthy Caucasian individuals: three mothers and their six children. cDNA synthesis used all of the extracted RNA, with roughly 1.5 ug of RNA in each 15 ul reaction. In the second PCR, sample barcodes and 2-4 random nucleotides were introduced via the M1S primer. More than 8 million TCR beta CDR3 reads were obtained from each mother, and about 3 million reads were obtained from each child. Thymic selection similarly shapes TCR recombination output in related and unrelated pairs, with minor effect from inherited differences. Normalized repertoire overlap was always slightly but never significantly higher in related than unrelated mother-child pairs. No persistent microchimeric T cell clones were found, with a detection sensitivity of 75 to 100 clones per million clonotypes. The study used deep NGS to compare TCR beta repertoires of mothers and children, seeking features distinguishing related mother-child pairs from unrelated individuals. The mean age was 40 +/- 4 years for the mothers and about 12 +/- 4 years for the children. After adapter ligation with NEBNext reagents, the libraries were sequenced on Illumina HiSeq 2000 with 100+100 nt paired-end reads. Mother and child libraries were prepared a month apart and sequenced in separate runs to prevent cross-contamination. For each donor, between roughly 500,000 and 2,100,000 distinct TCR beta clonotypes were identified. Naive TCR beta clonotypes were estimated from low-frequency clonotypes matched to each donor's FACS-determined naive share, without sorting.

Sequenced: blood. The sequence came from a boy aged 5-17 years in good health. In this chain, TRBV6-5 is recombined with TRBJ2-1, with the identity of the D gene unclear. The bases read TGTGCCAGCAGTTACTCTAGGGCCGTTAATGAGCAGTTCTTC. Translation gives CASSYSRAVNEQFF.